This T cell receptor (beta chain) was recovered during a study of blood T cell repertoires in COVID-19. The CDR3 loop spans 16 amino acids. Germline CDR1 and CDR2: SEHNR and FQNEAQ (reference sequence). V gave up 4 bases and J gave up 4 bases; unmatched junction bases: 7. Clones were read by immunoSEQ multiplex PCR, and TCRdb kept only the in-frame ones, dropping some. The profile shows over 150,000 clones, 80% to 85% of them singletons. Only a few counts were recorded for this clone. This sequence originates from a man aged 35-49 years who had recovered from COVID-19. The chain recombines TRBV7-9 with TRBJ1-2, with 12 bases fitting TRBD1. The specimen sequenced was PBMCs or T cells enriched from blood (not recorded which). This CDR3 reads CASSSPPGQGAYGYTF. CDR3 nucleotides: TGTGCCAGCAGCTCGCCACCGGGACAGGGGGCCTATGGCTACACCTTC.